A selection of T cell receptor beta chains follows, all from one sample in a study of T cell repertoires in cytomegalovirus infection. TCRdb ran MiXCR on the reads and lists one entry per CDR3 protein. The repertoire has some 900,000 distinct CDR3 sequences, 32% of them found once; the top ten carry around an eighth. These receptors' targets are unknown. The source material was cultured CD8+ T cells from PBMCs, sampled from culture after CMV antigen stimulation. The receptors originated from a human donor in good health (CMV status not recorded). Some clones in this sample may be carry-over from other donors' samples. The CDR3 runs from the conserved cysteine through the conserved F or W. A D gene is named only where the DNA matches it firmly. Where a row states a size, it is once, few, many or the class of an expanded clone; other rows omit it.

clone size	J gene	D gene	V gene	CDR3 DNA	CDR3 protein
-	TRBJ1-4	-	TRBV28	TGTGCCAGCGGTTTACTGGGGGCAACTAATGAAAAACTGTTTTTT	CASGLLGATNEKLFF
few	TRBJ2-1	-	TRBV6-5	TGTGCCAGCAGTTACCGAGCGCCGGGGCTTGCTAGCGCCAACTACAATGAGCAGTTCTTC	CASSYRAPGLASANYNEQFF
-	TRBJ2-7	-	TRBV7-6	TGTGCCAGCAGCTTACGTTCTTTGGCCTCCTACGAGCAGTACTTC	CASSLRSLASYEQYF
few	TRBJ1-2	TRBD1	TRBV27	TGTGCCAGCAGTTTATCGGGGAGGGGGCGTAGAGGCTACACCTTC	CASSLSGRGRRGYTF
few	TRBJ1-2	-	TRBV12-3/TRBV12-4	TGTGCCAGCAGTTCCCTAACAGGAGCAAATGAGTTTTGGCCCTATGGCTACACCTTC	CASSSLTGANEFWPYGYTF
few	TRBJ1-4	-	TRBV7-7	TGTGCTAGCAGTTCCACCGGACCGGGAAGGGGTGAAAAACTGTTTTTT	CASSSTGPGRGEKLFF
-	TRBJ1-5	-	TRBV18	TGTGCCAGCTCACTCGACTACGATCAGCCCCAGCATTTT	CASSLDYDQPQHF
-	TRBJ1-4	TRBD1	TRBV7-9	TGTGCCAGCAGCAACACCGGGACAGAAAATGAAAAACTGTTTTTT	CASSNTGTENEKLFF
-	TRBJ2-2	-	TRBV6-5	TGTGCCAGCAGTCCTCCTGGAGGGGACTCGAACACCGGGGAGCTGTTTTTT	CASSPPGGDSNTGELFF
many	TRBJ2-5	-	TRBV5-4	TGTGCCAGCAGCTTTTCGTACCAGGAGACCCAGTACTTC	CASSFSYQETQYF
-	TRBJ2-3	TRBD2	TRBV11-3	TGTGCCAGCAGCTCCACAGCGGGGGGCGAAGATACGCAGTATTTT	CASSSTAGGEDTQYF
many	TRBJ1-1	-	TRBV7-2	TGTGCCAGCAGCTTAAACTCAGGGTGGACTGAAGCTTTCTTT	CASSLNSGWTEAFF
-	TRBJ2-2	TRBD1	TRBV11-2	TGTGCCAGTGACCACGGGACAGGGCTTCCCGGGGAGCTGTTTTTT	CASDHGTGLPGELFF
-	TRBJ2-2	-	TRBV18	TGTGCCAGCTCACCCTCTCTGGGGGCCCTAGGGAACACCGGGGAGCTGTTTTTT	CASSPSLGALGNTGELFF
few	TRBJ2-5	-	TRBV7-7	TGTGCTAGCAGCTCCCGTATCAGCGGGGAGACCCAGTACTTC	CASSSRISGETQYF
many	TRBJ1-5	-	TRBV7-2	TGTGCCAGCAGCTTAGAAGGGGGTTGGAATCAGCCCCAGCATTTT	CASSLEGGWNQPQHF
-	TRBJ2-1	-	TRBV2	TGTGCCAGCTTCAGGGGAGGGTCCTACAATGAGCAGTTCTTC	CASFRGGSYNEQFF
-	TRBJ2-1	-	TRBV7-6	TGTGCCAGCCGCATCTCCTACAGTGAGCAGTTCTTC	CASRISYSEQFF
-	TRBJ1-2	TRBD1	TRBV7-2	TGTGCCAGCAGTCCCCCTTTGGTCCCGGGACAGAACTATGGCTACACCTTC	CASSPPLVPGQNYGYTF
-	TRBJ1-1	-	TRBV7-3	TGTGCCAGCAGCTGGTGCAGGGCTGAAGCTTTCTTT	CASSWCRAEAFF
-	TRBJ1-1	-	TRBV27	TGTGCCAGCAATGGGGGGGCGCCGAACACTGAAGCTTTCTTT	CASNGGAPNTEAFF
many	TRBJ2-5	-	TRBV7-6	TGTGCCAGCAGCGAGGACTCTCCAAAGCCTCAAGAGACCCAGTACTTC	CASSEDSPKPQETQYF
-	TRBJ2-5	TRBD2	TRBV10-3	TGTGCCATCAGTGACACCGGGACTAGCGCGGAAGAGACCCAGTACTTC	CAISDTGTSAEETQYF
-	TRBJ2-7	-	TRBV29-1	TGCAGCGTTGAAGCCAGTTACGAGCAGTACTTC	CSVEASYEQYF
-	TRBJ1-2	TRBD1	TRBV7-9	TGTGCCAGCAGCTTAGGTACCGGGACAGGGCTCCACTATGGCTACACCTTC	CASSLGTGTGLHYGYTF
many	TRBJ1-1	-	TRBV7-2	TGTGCCAGCACCTGGGGGTACACTGAAGCTTTCTTT	CASTWGYTEAFF
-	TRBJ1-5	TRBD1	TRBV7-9	TGTGCCAGCAGCGGACGACAGGGGGCCCAGCCCCAGCATTTT	CASSGRQGAQPQHF
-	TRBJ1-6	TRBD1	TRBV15	TGTGCCACCAGCGATAACAGGGGTGGCAATTCACCCCTCCACTTT	CATSDNRGGNSPLHF
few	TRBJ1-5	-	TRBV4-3	TGCGCCAGCAGCCAAGAAAGGAATTCCGATAATCAGCCCCAGCATTTT	CASSQERNSDNQPQHF
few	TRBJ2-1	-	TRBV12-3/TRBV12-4	TGTGCCAGCAGTTTCAGGCCTCCCGTGGGGAATGAGCAGTTCTTC	CASSFRPPVGNEQFF